The present TCR beta chain was sequenced within a study of blood T cell repertoires in COVID-19. Turning to the study itself: Acute and convalescent COVID-19 specimens originated in the United States, Italy and Spain. PBMCs, B-cell-depleted T cells, or T cells were the source of the cDNA or gDNA that made up the material.

Germline V lookup: CDR1 MDHEN, CDR2 SYDVKM. Deletions cut 6 bases from V and 6 bases from J, with 10 bases between. This CDR3 has 12 amino acids. Under the authors' procedure: It was from reference gene primer amplification that nucleated cell counts were estimated. Libraries were prepared by immunoSEQ multiplex PCR; TCRdb keeps only in-frame clonotypes and omits some of them. That table gives V, J and clone size, and the DNA gave D and trimming. The table has about 42,000 clones, 85% seen once; the top ten hold about 12%. This clonotype was obtained from a woman in her sixties or seventies in a cohort sampled during active COVID-19. The sequenced material came from peripheral blood. The rearrangement joins TRBV28 to TRBJ2-3; D remains unclear. The CDR3 region has the DNA TGTGCCAGCAGCCCTCCGAGGGATACGCAGTATTTT. As protein: CASSPPRDTQYF.